The 17 T cell receptor beta chains presented below share a single source sample, sequenced in a study of cytomegalovirus exposure and HLA in healthy donors. The PCR employed 60 Vbeta primers together with 13 Jbeta primers. Data came from immunoSEQ multiplex PCR; TCRdb stores just in-frame clones and leaves some out. This sample has almost 200,000 clones, with 79% found just once. The sample taken for sequencing was PBMCs. These receptors were collected from a male donor in good health and CMV-seropositive.

This clone showed up just a few times. The chain couples TRBV19 to TRBJ1-5; possible D gene TRBD1, 5 bases. The CDR3 sequence is 13 residues long. With 1 base removed from V and 7 bases from J, the gap between germline ends came to 8 bases. The germline V gene has CDR1 LNHDA and CDR2 SQIVND (reference sequence). CDR3: CASSIVGGQPQHF. In DNA, the CDR3 is TGTGCCAGTAGTATAGTGGGGGGACAGCCCCAGCATTTT.

The CDR3 reads CASSAQQGPNEKLFF. CDR3 bases: TGTGCCAGCAGCGCCCAACAGGGACCTAATGAAAAACTGTTTTTT. This rearrangement joins TRBV7-9 to TRBJ1-4, with D perhaps TRBD1 (6 bases). Germline CDR1 SEHNR, CDR2 FQNEAQ (reference sequence). The CDR3 runs to 15 residues. Trimming took off 5 bases at V and 3 bases at J, with 13 bases between the two ends.

The chain couples TRBV19 to TRBJ2-5; TRBD2 matches 8 bases. V lost 3 bases, J lost 2 bases, and 11 bases stayed unmatched. This CDR3 region has 17 residues. From germline, CDR1 is LNHDA and CDR2 SQIVND (reference sequence). The DNA of the CDR3 is TGTGCCAGTAGTATCTCGGGAGCGGGGGTGATTCAAGAGACCCAGTACTTC. Encoded protein: CASSISGAGVIQETQYF.

The chain uses TRBV11-2 and TRBJ1-2; 9 nucleotides match TRBD1. V lost 3 bases to trimming and J lost 5 bases; unmatched junction nucleotides: 4. This CDR3 spans 14 amino acids. Germline V CDR1 and CDR2: SGHAT, FQNNGV. CDR3 sequence reads: CASSFPGTGYGYTF. The CDR3 DNA is TGTGCCAGCAGCTTCCCCGGGACAGGGTATGGCTACACCTTC.

The rearrangement joins TRBV19 to TRBJ2-5, with 16 bases aligning to TRBD2. The end of the DNA is better explained by TRBJ2-7, so the J call may be wrong. Germline V gene lookup returns CDR1 LNHDA and CDR2 SQIVND (reference sequence). This CDR3 contains 17 residues. This CDR3 reads CASSGTSGRGSSYEQYF. Here the CDR3 DNA reads TGTGCCAGCTCCGGGACTAGCGGGAGGGGGAGCTCCTACGAGCAGTACTTC.

This chain links TRBV4-3 with TRBJ2-3; 15 positions match TRBD2. CDR1 LGHNA and CDR2 YSLEER come from the germline V gene. This CDR3 has 20 amino acids. Germline trimming cut 2 bases from V and 2 bases from J; bases unmatched to any gene: 11. The CDR3 sequence: CASSQLPGTSGGHPTDTQYF. CDR3 nucleotides: TGCGCCAGCAGCCAACTGCCCGGGACTAGCGGGGGGCACCCCACAGATACGCAGTATTTT.

The chain uses TRBV27 and TRBJ2-1, with 11 bases fitting TRBD2. Trimming took 8 bases from V and 5 from J; bases not matched to a gene: 8. The CDR3 consists of 15 residues. CDR1 and CDR2 (germline): MNHEY, SMNVEV (reference sequence). The CDR3 region is CASGGLGLADNEQFF. CDR3 nucleotides: TGTGCCAGCGGCGGACTGGGACTAGCGGACAATGAGCAGTTCTTC.

The CDR3 DNA reads as TGTGCCAGCAGTTTAGCGGGAGGCTCCTACGAGCAGTACTTC. Its translation is CASSLAGGSYEQYF. The chain joins TRBV6-6 to TRBJ2-5; 10 bases line up with TRBD2. The DNA end is a closer match to TRBJ2-7, so the J assignment may be wrong. CDR1 MNHNY and CDR2 SVGAGI come from the germline V gene (reference sequence). The CDR3 is made up of 14 amino acids.

The chain uses TRBV18 and TRBJ1-5; D gene ambiguous. The CDR3 covers 16 residues. The germline CDR1 and CDR2 sequences are KGHSH and LQKENI. V shed 5 bases and J shed 3 bases, with 17 bases lying between them. In DNA, the CDR3 is TGTGCCAGCTCATCAGGCGAGTTGATAAACAATCAGCCCCAGCATTTT. Amino acid sequence: CASSSGELINNQPQHF.

This rearrangement joins TRBV6-5 to TRBJ2-7; 9 bases map to TRBD1. J was trimmed by 3 bases and V by 7 bases; bases with no gene match: 10. This CDR3 is built from 15 residues. Germline CDR1 and CDR2: MNHEY and SVGAGI. CDR3 in DNA: TGTGCCAGCACCTACTCGGGACAGGGAGGCTACGAGCAGTACTTC. Translation gives CASTYSGQGGYEQYF.

This clone was found once. This sequence joins TRBV5-4 and TRBJ1-2; 9 bases agree with TRBD1. V trimming: 4 bases; J trimming: 7 bases; junction bases outside the gene matches: 11. CDR3 size: 15 residues. From germline, CDR1 is SGHNT and CDR2 YYREEE (reference sequence). DNA of the CDR3: TGTGCCAGCAGCCCGGGGTCCCGGGACAGGGCTGGCTACACCTTC. Amino acid sequence: CASSPGSRDRAGYTF.

This sequence joins TRBV18 and TRBJ2-7; tentatively, D is TRBD1 (6 bases). This CDR3 has 14 amino acids. V lost 3 bases to trimming and J lost 2 bases, with 11 bases between them. The germline gives CDR1 KGHSH, CDR2 LQKENI. In nucleotides, the CDR3 is TGTGCCAGCTCACCCTCGGACAGAACCTACGAGCAGTACTTC. Translating it yields CASSPSDRTYEQYF. The entire variable domain, with the rest obtained from reference TRBV18 and TRBJ2-7, is as follows: NAGVMQNPRHLVRRRGQEARLRCSPMKGHSHVYWYRQLPEEGLKFMVYLQKENIIDESGMPKERFSAEFPKEGPSILRIQQVVRGDSAAYFCASSPSDRTYEQYFGPGTRLTVT.

The chain is built from TRBV6-1 and TRBJ1-5; 8 bases are shared with TRBD1. J gave up 3 bases and V 4 bases, and 5 bases lay outside the gene matches. This CDR3 region has 15 residues. Germline V gene lookup returns CDR1 MNHNS and CDR2 SASEGT. The CDR3 sequence: CASSGGQATNQPQHF. The CDR3, as DNA: TGTGCCAGCAGTGGGGGACAGGCCACCAATCAGCCCCAGCATTTT.

This clone was detected a few times. The chain employs TRBV11-2 and TRBJ2-3, with 9 bases identical to TRBD2. The CDR3 runs 13 residues. Germline V gene data show CDR1 as SGHAT and CDR2 as FQNNGV. The J segment lost 5 bases and the V segment lost 9 bases, leaving 6 bases of the junction unmatched. The CDR3, as DNA: TGTGCCAGTTTGGGTAGCGGGAGAGATACGCAGTATTTT. Amino acids: CASLGSGRDTQYF.

This sequence joins TRBV19 and TRBJ2-5, with D possibly TRBD1 on 6 matching bases. Germline V gives CDR1 LNHDA, CDR2 SQIVND (reference sequence). Trimming removed 5 bases at V and 5 bases at J, with 30 bases between. The length of the CDR3 is 19 residues. Written as DNA, the CDR3 is TGTGCCAGTAGTCCGTATCCCCGCGGACAGCGCGGATTAGGGGAGACCCAGTACTTC. It is translated as CASSPYPRGQRGLGETQYF.

The chain couples TRBV5-1 to TRBJ1-5; D unresolved. The germline V and J ends were trimmed by 3 bases and 4 bases, with 11 bases remaining between them. Germline V lookup: CDR1 SGHRS, CDR2 YFSETQ. The CDR3 sequence is 14 residues long. This CDR3 reads CASSSDGGNQPQHF. CDR3 DNA: TGCGCCAGCAGCTCGGATGGAGGAAATCAGCCCCAGCATTTT. Full variable domain (rest looked up from reference TRBV5-1 and TRBJ1-5): KAGVTQTPRYLIKTRGQQVTLSCSPISGHRSVSWYQQTPGQGLQFLFEYFSETQRNKGNFPGRFSGRQFSNSRSEMNVSTLELGDSALYLCASSSDGGNQPQHFGDGTRLSIL.

This clone showed up just once. V is TRBV7-2 and J is TRBJ2-2; 15 bases are shared with TRBD2. CDR1 and CDR2 (germline): SGHTA, FQGNSA. The CDR3 sequence is 17 residues long. Germline trimming cut 6 bases from V and 6 bases from J; bases unmatched to any gene: 8. The CDR3 here is CASSLRTSGGEAGELFF. For the CDR3, the DNA is TGTGCCAGCAGTCTTAGGACTAGCGGGGGGGAGGCCGGGGAGCTGTTTTTT.